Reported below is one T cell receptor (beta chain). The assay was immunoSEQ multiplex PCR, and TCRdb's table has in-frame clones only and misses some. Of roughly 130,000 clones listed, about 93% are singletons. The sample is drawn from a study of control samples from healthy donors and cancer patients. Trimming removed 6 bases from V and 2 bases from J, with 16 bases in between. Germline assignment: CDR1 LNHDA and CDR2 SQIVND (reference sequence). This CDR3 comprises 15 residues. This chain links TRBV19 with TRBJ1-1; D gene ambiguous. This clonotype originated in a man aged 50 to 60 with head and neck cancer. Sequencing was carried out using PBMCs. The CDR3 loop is CASRPGTTRNTEAFF. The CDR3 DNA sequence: TGTGCCAGTAGACCGGGCACTACACGTAACACTGAAGCTTTCTTT.